This record looks at one T cell receptor beta chain sequence and its context. Germline CDR1 and CDR2: SGDLS and YYNGEE. The CDR3 contains 16 residues. V shed 4 bases and J 7 bases; nucleotides not matched to a gene: 9. This record belongs to a study of T cell clones after liver transplantation. Study information: In this trial, immunosuppression withdrawal was attempted within 2 years of liver transplant.

Method: immunoSEQ multiplex PCR; TCRdb's copy keeps in-frame clones and lacks some. The repertoire includes 65,000 to 95,000 clones, under 90% of them detected once, and less than 0.65% sits in the top ten. The V gene is TRBV9, the J gene TRBJ2-7, with 15 bases that match TRBD2. The sequence was collected from a human donor who received a liver transplant. Here the sequenced sample was CD4+ T cells from blood, taken before liver transplant. The CDR3 bases are TGTGCCAGCAGCAAGGGACTAGCGGGAGGAGTGGGTGAGCAGTACTTC. Translating gives CASSKGLAGGVGEQYF.